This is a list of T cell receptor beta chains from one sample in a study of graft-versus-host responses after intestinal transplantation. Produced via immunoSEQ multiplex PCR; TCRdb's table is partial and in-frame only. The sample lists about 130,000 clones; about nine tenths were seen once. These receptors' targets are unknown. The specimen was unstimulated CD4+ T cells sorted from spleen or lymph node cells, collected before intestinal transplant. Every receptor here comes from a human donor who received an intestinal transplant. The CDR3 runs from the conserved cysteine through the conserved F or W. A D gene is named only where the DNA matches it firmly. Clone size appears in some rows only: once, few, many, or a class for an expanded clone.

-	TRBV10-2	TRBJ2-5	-	TGCGCCAGCAGTGTGATGGAGACCCAGTACTTC	CASSVMETQYF
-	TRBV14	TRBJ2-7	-	TGTGCCAGCAGCCCACCTCGGACACCTTTCGAGCAGTACTTC	CASSPPRTPFEQYF
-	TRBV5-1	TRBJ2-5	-	TGCGCCAGCAGCCCCTCGGATAGTCAAGAGACCCAGTACTTC	CASSPSDSQETQYF
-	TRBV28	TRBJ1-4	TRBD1	TGTGCCAGCAGGGAGACAGGGAAATTGACTAATGAAAAACTGTTTTTT	CASRETGKLTNEKLFF
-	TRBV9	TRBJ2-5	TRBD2	TGTGCCAGCAGCCCAGGGACTAGCGGGAGGCTGGGGGAGACCCAGTACTTC	CASSPGTSGRLGETQYF
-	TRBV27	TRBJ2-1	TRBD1	TGTGCCAGCAGTCCACAGGGACAGTACAGTGAGCAGTTCTTC	CASSPQGQYSEQFF
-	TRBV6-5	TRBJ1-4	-	TGTGCCAGCAGTTATATAGGGAGTGGGGACGAAAAACTGTTTTTT	CASSYIGSGDEKLFF
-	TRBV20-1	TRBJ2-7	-	TGCAGTGCTAGAGTCGGATACGAGCAGTACTTC	CSARVGYEQYF
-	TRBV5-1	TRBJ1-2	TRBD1	TGCGCCAGCAGCTCCCGACAGGGGGCAAACTATGGCTACACCTTC	CASSSRQGANYGYTF
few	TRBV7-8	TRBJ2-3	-	TGTGCCAGCAGCTTAGAAGTTACGCAGTATTTT	CASSLEVTQYF
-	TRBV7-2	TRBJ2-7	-	TGTGCCAGCAGCTTAGGACACTCCTACGAGCAGTACTTC	CASSLGHSYEQYF
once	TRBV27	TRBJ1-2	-	TGTGCCAGCAGTTTACGAGGGGACTATGGCTACACCTTC	CASSLRGDYGYTF